This T cell receptor (beta chain) derives from a study of blood T cell repertoires in COVID-19. Study information: Specimens from acute and convalescent COVID-19 originated in the United States, Italy and Spain. Nucleic acid was either cDNA or gDNA, and it came from T cells, B-cell-depleted T cells, or PBMCs.

The V end was cut by 1 base, the J end by 2 bases, with 6 bases between. The CDR3 has 13 amino acids. The germline V gene encodes CDR1 MNHNS and CDR2 SASEGT. In the original workflow: Reference gene primers were amplified, and this amplification served to estimate nucleated cell counts. Generated by immunoSEQ multiplex PCR, the TCRdb table keeps only in-frame clones and is missing some. The DNA was the basis for D and trimming; V, J and clone size are from that table. The data contain approximately 99,000 clones, around 84% of them singletons. This receptor was obtained from a woman aged 60-75 years in a cohort sampled during active or convalescent COVID-19. This chain uses TRBV6-1 with TRBJ2-7; the D is unclear. Sequencing was carried out using peripheral blood. The CDR3 here is CASSEGHPYEQYF. DNA for the CDR3: TGTGCCAGCAGTGAAGGACACCCCTACGAGCAGTACTTC.